A single sample is the source of the 4 T cell receptor beta chains below, sequenced in a study of CD8+CD57+ T cells in acquired aplastic anemia. Profiling that covered TCR beta VDJ and CDR3 relied on genomic DNA as its template. TCRdb fed the reads into MiXCR, producing one record per CDR3 protein. The data contain just over 400,000 distinct CDR3 sequences, around 72% of them singletons. Sequencing input: sorted CD4+, CD8+, or CD8+CD57+ T cells (not recorded which) from PBMCs. All receptors derive from a human donor in good health, serving as a control.

For this clonotype: Since a much larger clone is just one base distant, this may be a read error. The V call is TRBV7-2, the J call TRBJ2-7, with a possible D match to TRBD1 (5 bases). CDR1 and CDR2 (germline): SGHTA, FQGNSA. The CDR3 is made up of 15 amino acids. The CDR3: CASSLDIGQVYGQYF. The DNA of the CDR3 is TGTGCCAGCAGCTTAGATATAGGACAAGTCTACGGGCAGTACTTC.

This clonotype was picked up many times. The V and J genes are TRBV6-1 and TRBJ1-2; D not resolved. The CDR3 is made up of 10 amino acids. Between the trimmed V and J ends, which lost 6 bases and 13 bases, there was a span of 12 bases. Per germline, CDR1 MNHNS and CDR2 SASEGT. The CDR3 region is CASSEPGGTF. The CDR3 coding sequence is TGTGCCAGCAGCGAGCCGGGAGGCACCTTC.

V is TRBV9 and J is TRBJ1-4; D perhaps matches TRBD1 (5 bases). Trimming took off 8 bases at V and 5 bases at J, with 16 bases between the two ends. CDR1 and CDR2 (germline): SGDLS, YYNGEE. There are 14 residues in the CDR3. Here the CDR3 reads CASDGRGVNEKLFF. The CDR3 nucleotides read TGTGCCAGTGACGGGAGGGGAGTAAATGAAAAACTGTTTTTT.

In regard to this clonotype: A read error may explain this, as a much larger clone is one base away. This sequence joins TRBV9 and TRBJ2-2; D may be TRBD1 (5 bases). The CDR3 consists of 16 residues. Germline loops: CDR1 SGDLS, CDR2 YYNGEE. V was trimmed by 1 base and J by 2 bases, leaving 12 bases between them. This CDR3 is CASSVRGGSNTGELFF. As DNA, the CDR3 is TGTGCCAGCAGCGTAAGGGGCGGCTCCAACACCGGGGAGCTGTTTTTT.